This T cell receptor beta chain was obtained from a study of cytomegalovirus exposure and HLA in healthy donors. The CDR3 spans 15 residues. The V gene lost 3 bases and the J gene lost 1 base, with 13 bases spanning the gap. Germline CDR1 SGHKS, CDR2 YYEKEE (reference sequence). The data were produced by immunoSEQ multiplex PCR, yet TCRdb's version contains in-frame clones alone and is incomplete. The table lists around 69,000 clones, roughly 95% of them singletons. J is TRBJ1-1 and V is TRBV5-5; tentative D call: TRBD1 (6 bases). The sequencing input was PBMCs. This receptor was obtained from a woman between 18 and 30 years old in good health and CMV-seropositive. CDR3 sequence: CASSYSGQKNTEAFF. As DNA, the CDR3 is TGTGCCAGCAGCTACTCGGGACAAAAGAACACTGAAGCTTTCTTT. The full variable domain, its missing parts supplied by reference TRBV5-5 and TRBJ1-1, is DAGVTQSPTHLIKTRGQQVTLRCSPISGHKSVSWYQQVLGQGPQFIFQYYEKEERGRGNFPDRFSARQFPNYSSELNVNALLLGDSALYLCASSYSGQKNTEAFFGQGTRLTVV.